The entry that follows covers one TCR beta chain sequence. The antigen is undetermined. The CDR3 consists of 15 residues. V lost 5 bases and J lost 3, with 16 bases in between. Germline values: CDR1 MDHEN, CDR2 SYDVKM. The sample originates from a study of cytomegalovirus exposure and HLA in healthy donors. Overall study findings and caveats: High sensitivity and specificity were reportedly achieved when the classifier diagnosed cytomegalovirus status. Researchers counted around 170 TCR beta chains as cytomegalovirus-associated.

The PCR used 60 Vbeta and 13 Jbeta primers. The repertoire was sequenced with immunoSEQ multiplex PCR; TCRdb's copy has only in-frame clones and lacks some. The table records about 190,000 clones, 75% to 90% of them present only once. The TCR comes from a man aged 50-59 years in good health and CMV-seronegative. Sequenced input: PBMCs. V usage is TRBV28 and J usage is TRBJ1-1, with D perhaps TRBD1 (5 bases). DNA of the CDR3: TGTGCCAGCAGTCCGGGCTCGGGAGGGGACACTGAAGCTTTCTTT. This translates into CASSPGSGGDTEAFF.